The clone carrying this T cell receptor beta chain was seen at least ten times. What it binds is not known. This entry is derived from a study of T-cell memory formation after mild COVID-19. Overall study findings and caveats: The finding that pre-infection memory included some responding clones suggested that cross-reactive memory joined.

Constant-segment primers served in 5'RACE that generated TCR alpha and TCR beta cDNA libraries bearing sample barcodes and UMIs. TCRdb redid the calling of the 5' RACE reads with MiXCR, one entry per CDR3 protein. The repertoire includes approximately 350,000 distinct CDR3 sequences, approximately 15% of them detected once, and around 22% sits in the top ten. Deletions cut 7 bases from V and 4 bases from J, with 20 bases between. This CDR3 region has 15 residues. Germline CDR1 is SGHRS and CDR2 is YFSETQ. The source material was PBMCs or a T cell subset sorted from them (not recorded which). The chain employs TRBV5-1 and TRBJ1-2; D perhaps matches TRBD1 (6 bases). This receptor was identified in a man aged 18 to 35 who had mild COVID-19 (a few samples of this study predate the infection). Cell type and time point are not known. CDR3: CASPSPGQDFYGYTF. The CDR3 DNA reads as TGCGCCAGCCCTTCCCCGGGACAAGACTTCTATGGCTACACCTTC. The full variable domain, its missing parts supplied by reference TRBV5-1 and TRBJ1-2, is KAGVTQTPRYLIKTRGQQVTLSCSPISGHRSVSWYQQTPGQGLQFLFEYFSETQRNKGNFPGRFSGRQFSNSRSEMNVSTLELGDSALYLCASPSPGQDFYGYTFGSGTRLTVV.